The clone carrying this TCR beta chain was seen just once. These data come from a study of technical replicates of blood from several donors. This CDR3 has 18 residues. The germline V gene has CDR1 SEHNR and CDR2 FQNEAQ (reference sequence). J gave up 5 bases and V 5 bases, and 18 bases lay outside the gene matches. TCRdb's copy holds only in-frame clones and misses some; the assay was immunoSEQ multiplex PCR. The profile shows approximately 70,000 clones, 95% to 96% of them singletons. The V call is TRBV7-9, the J call TRBJ2-7, with 10 positions matching TRBD1. The TCR was taken from a human donor in good health. The sample comprised T cells isolated from PBMCs. CDR3 protein: CASSLTMAGQGGSNEQYF. As DNA, the CDR3 is TGTGCCAGCAGCCTAACTATGGCCGGACAGGGGGGTAGCAACGAGCAGTACTTC.